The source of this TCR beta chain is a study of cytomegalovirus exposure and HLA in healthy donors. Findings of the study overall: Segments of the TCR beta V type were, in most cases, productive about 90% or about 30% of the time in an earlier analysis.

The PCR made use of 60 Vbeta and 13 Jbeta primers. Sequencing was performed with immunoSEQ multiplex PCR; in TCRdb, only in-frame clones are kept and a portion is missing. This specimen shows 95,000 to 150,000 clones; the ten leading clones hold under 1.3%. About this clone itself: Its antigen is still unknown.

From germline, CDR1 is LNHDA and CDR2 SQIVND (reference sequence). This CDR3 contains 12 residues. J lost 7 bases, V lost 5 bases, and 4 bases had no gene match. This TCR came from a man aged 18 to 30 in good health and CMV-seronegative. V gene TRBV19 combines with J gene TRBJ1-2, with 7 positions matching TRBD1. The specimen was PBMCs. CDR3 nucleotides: TGTGCCAGTAGTCTCCAGGGGGGTGGCTACACCTTC. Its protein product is CASSLQGGGYTF.